A single sample gave rise to the 2 T cell receptor beta chains below, sequenced in a study of shared clonotypes between healthy human individuals. Sequencing used immunoSEQ multiplex PCR; TCRdb keeps in-frame clones, though not all of them. The sample has 2 million to 3 million clones, approximately 93% seen once; the top ten hold 0.35% to 0.45%. The sequenced material came from naive CD4+ T cells from PBMCs. The subset denotes: CD45RA+ positively selected. These receptors were obtained from a man between 18 and 29 years old in good health. Some clones in this sample may be carry-over from other donors' samples.

Of note for this clone: This sample includes further DNA sequences coding for the same CDR3. The rearrangement joins TRBV14 to TRBJ2-7, with D perhaps TRBD1 or TRBD2 (5 bases each). From germline, CDR1 is SGHDN and CDR2 FVKESK. V was pared by 4 bases and J by 4 bases, with 11 bases between. CDR3 length equals 13 residues. The CDR3 loop reads CASSRRGPYEQYF. DNA for the CDR3: TGTGCCAGCAGCCGCCGGGGCCCTTACGAGCAGTACTTC.

J is TRBJ2-2 and V is TRBV5-6; D is perhaps TRBD1 or TRBD2 (5 bases each). CDR3 size: 17 residues. Trimming left V 0 bases short and J 6 bases short, with 18 bases between. CDR1 is SGHDT and CDR2 is YYEEEE in the germline V gene. The CDR3 sequence is CASSLARDGQAAGELFF. CDR3 coding DNA: TGTGCCAGCAGCTTGGCCAGGGACGGCCAAGCGGCCGGGGAGCTGTTTTTT. The whole variable domain, filled in from reference TRBV5-6 and TRBJ2-2, reads DAGVTQSPTHLIKTRGQQVTLRCSPKSGHDTVSWYQQALGQGPQFIFQYYEEEERQRGNFPDRFSGHQFPNYSSELNVNALLLGDSALYLCASSLARDGQAAGELFFGEGSRLTVL.